In this sample, the clone carrying this T cell receptor (beta chain) turned up a few times. Antigen: not known. These data are taken from a study of siplizumab effects on memory and regulatory T cells. Study findings and constraints: Researchers did not confirm the suppressive function of proliferating Tregs from siplizumab cultures.

The repertoire was sequenced with immunoSEQ multiplex PCR; TCRdb's copy has only in-frame clones and lacks some. The table has some 110,000 clones, 85% to 95% seen once. The sequence was collected from a human donor in good health. Material: Tregs sorted from blood.

The CDR3 nucleotides are TGTGCCAGCAGCTTATACCCGGGTGGGGCCACCACCTACGAGCAGTACTTC. It is translated as CASSLYPGGATTYEQYF. The rearrangement joins TRBV7-2 to TRBJ2-7; D possibly corresponds to TRBD1 (5 bases). Trimming shortened V by 2 bases and J by 2 bases, and 19 bases separated the two germline ends. CDR1 is SGHTA, CDR2 FQGNSA, per germline. This CDR3 is 17 amino acids long.